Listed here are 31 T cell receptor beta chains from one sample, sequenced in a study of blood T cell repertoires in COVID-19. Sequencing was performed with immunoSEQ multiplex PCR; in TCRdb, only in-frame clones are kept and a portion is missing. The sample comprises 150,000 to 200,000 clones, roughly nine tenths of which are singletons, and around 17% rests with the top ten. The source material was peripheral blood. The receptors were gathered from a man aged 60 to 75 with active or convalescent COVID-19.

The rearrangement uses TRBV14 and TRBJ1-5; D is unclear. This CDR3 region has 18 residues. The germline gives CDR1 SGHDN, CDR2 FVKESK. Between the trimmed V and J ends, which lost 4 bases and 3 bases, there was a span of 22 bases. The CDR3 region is CASSRYENGDEDNQPQHF. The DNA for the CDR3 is TGTGCCAGCAGCCGATATGAAAACGGTGATGAGGACAATCAGCCCCAGCATTTT.

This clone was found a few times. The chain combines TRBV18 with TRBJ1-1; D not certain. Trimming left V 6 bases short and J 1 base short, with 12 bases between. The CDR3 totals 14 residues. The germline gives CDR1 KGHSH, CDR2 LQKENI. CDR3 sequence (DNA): TGTGCCAGCTCCGAGATTCTATCGAACACTGAAGCTTTCTTT. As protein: CASSEILSNTEAFF.

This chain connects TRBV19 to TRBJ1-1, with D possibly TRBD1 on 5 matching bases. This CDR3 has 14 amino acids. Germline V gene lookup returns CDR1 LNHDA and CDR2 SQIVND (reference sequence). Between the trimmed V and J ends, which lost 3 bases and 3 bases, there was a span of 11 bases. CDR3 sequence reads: CASSIWRGYTEAFF. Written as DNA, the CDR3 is TGTGCCAGTAGTATCTGGAGGGGATACACTGAAGCTTTCTTT.

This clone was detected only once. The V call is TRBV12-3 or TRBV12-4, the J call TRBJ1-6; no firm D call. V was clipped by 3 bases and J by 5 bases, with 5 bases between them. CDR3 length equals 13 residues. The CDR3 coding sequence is TGTGCCAGCAGTTTCCTTGATAATTCACCCCTCCACTTT. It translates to CASSFLDNSPLHF.

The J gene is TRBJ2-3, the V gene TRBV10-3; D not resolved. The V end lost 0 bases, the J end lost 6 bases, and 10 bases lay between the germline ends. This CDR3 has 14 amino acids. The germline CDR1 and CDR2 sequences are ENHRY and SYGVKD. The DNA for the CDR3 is TGTGCCATCAGTGAGTCGAGTCCCCCGGATACGCAGTATTTT. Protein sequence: CAISESSPPDTQYF.

The CDR3: CASSLGLVFGDTQYF. DNA of the CDR3: TGTGCCAGCAGCTTAGGACTAGTGTTTGGAGATACGCAGTATTTT. This chain joins TRBV11-2 and TRBJ2-3, with TRBD2 as a possible D gene (6 bases). Germline V gives CDR1 SGHAT, CDR2 FQNNGV. The CDR3 is made up of 15 amino acids. V dropped 1 base and J dropped 5 bases, with 13 bases sitting between them.

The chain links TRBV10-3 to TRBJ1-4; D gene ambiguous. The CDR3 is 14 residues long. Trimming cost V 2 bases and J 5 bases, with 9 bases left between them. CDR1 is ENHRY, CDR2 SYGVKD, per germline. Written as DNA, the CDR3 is TGTGCCATCAGTGAGGGCAGTGGCAATGAAAAACTGTTTTTT. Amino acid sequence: CAISEGSGNEKLFF.

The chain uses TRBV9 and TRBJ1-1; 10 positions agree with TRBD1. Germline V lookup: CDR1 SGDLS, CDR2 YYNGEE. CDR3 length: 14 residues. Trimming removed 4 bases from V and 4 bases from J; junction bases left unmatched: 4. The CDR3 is CASSPGQGFTEAFF. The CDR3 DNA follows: TGTGCCAGCAGCCCGGGACAGGGGTTCACTGAAGCTTTCTTT.

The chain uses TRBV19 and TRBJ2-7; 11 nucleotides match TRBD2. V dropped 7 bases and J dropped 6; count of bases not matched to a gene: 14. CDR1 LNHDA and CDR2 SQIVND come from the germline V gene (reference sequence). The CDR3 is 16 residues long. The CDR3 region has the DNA TGTGCCAGTATGGATCTTAGCGGGAGGGCCCCCAGCGAGCAGTACTTC. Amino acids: CASMDLSGRAPSEQYF.

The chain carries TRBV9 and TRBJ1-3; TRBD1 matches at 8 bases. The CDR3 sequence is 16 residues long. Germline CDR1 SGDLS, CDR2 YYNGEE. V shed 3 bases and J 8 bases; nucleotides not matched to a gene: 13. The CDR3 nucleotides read TGTGCCAGCAGCGCACGACAGGGGATTTCGTTGGACACCATATATTTT. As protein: CASSARQGISLDTIYF. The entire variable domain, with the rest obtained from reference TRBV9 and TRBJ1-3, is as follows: DSGVTQTPKHLITATGQRVTLRCSPRSGDLSVYWYQQSLDQGLQFLIQYYNGEERAKGNILERFSAQQFPDLHSELNLSSLELGDSALYFCASSARQGISLDTIYFGEGSWLTVV.

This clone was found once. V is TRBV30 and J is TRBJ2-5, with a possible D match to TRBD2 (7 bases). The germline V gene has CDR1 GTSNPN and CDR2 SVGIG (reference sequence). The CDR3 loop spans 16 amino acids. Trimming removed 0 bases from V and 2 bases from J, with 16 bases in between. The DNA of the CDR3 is TGTGCCTGGAGTGTAGGGGGGGGGTTCGGACAAGAGACCCAGTACTTC. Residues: CAWSVGGGFGQETQYF. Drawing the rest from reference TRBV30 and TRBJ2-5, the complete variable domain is SQTIHQWPATLVQPVGSPLSLECTVEGTSNPNLYWYRQAAGRGLQLLFYSVGIGQISSEVPQNLSASRPQDRQFILSSKKLLLSDSGFYLCAWSVGGGFGQETQYFGPGTRLLVL.

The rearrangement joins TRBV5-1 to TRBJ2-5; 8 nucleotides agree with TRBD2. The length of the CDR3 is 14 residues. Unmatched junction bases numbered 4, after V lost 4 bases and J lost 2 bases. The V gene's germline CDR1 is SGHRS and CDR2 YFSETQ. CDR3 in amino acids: CASSPGTRQETQYF. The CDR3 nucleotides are TGCGCCAGCAGCCCGGGGACTAGGCAAGAGACCCAGTACTTC.

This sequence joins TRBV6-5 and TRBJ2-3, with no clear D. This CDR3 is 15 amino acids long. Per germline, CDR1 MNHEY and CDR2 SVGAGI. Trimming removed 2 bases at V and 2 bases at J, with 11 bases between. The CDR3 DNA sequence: TGTGCCAGCAGTTACAGCGACGCATTCACAGATACGCAGTATTTT. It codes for CASSYSDAFTDTQYF.

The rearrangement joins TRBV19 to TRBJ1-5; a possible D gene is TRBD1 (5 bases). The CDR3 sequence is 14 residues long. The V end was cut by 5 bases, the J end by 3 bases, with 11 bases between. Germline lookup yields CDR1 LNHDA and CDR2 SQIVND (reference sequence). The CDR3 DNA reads TGTGCCAGTAGTCTCAGGGTCTTCAATCAGCCCCAGCATTTT. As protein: CASSLRVFNQPQHF. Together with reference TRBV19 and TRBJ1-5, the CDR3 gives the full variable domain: DGGITQSPKYLFRKEGQNVTLSCEQNLNHDAMYWYRQDPGQGLRLIYYSQIVNDFQKGDIAEGYSVSREKKESFPLTVTSAQKNPTAFYLCASSLRVFNQPQHFGDGTRLSIL.

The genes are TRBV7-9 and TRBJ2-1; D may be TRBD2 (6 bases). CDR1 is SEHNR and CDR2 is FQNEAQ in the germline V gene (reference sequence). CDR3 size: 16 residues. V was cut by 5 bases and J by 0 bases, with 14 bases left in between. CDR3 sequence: CASSAEYGSSYNEQFF. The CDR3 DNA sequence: TGTGCCAGCAGCGCAGAATACGGGAGCTCCTACAATGAGCAGTTCTTC.

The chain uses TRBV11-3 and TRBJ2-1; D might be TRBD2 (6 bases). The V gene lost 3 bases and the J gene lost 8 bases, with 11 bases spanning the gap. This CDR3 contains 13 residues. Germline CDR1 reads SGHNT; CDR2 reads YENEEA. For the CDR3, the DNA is TGTGCCAGCAGCTTTAATCGGGACTATGAGCAGTTCTTC. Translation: CASSFNRDYEQFF.

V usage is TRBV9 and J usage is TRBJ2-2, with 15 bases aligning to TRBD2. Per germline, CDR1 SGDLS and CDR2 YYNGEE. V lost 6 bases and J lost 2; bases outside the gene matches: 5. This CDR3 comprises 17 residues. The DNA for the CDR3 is TGTGCCAGCACCCGGACTAGCGGGGGGGTAAACACCGGGGAGCTGTTTTTT. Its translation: CASTRTSGGVNTGELFF.

The CDR3 region is CASRTGQGMNTEAFF. The CDR3 coding sequence is TGTGCCAGTAGAACAGGACAGGGGATGAACACTGAAGCTTTCTTT. The chain has TRBV19 and TRBJ1-1; TRBD1 aligns across 9 bases. V shed 6 bases, J shed 0 bases, and the junction held 5 bases outside the gene matches. CDR1 LNHDA and CDR2 SQIVND come from the germline V gene (reference sequence). The CDR3 is made up of 15 amino acids. Full variable domain (rest looked up from reference TRBV19 and TRBJ1-1): DGGITQSPKYLFRKEGQNVTLSCEQNLNHDAMYWYRQDPGQGLRLIYYSQIVNDFQKGDIAEGYSVSREKKESFPLTVTSAQKNPTAFYLCASRTGQGMNTEAFFGQGTRLTVV.

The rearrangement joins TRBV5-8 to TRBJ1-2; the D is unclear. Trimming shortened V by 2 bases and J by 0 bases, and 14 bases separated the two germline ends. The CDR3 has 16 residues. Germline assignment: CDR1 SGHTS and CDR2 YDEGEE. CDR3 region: CASSFQDLEANYGYTF. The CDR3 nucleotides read TGTGCCAGCAGCTTTCAGGATTTGGAAGCTAACTATGGCTACACCTTC.

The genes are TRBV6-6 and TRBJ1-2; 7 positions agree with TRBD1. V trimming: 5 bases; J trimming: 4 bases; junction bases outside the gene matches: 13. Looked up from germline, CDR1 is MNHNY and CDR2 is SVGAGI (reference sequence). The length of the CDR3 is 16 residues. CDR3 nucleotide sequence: TGTGCCAGCAGTCGAGGGAGGAGGGGGCTTGGCTATGGCTACACCTTC. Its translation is CASSRGRRGLGYGYTF.

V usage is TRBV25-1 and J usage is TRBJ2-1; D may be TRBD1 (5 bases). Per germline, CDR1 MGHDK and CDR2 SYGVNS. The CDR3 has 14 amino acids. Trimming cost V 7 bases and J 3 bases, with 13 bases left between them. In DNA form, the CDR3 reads TGTGCCAGCACCGCAGGGCGCTACTACAATGAGCAGTTCTTC. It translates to CASTAGRYYNEQFF. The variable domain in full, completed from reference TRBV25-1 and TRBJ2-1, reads EADIYQTPRYLVIGTGKKITLECSQTMGHDKMYWYQQDPGMELHLIHYSYGVNSTEKGDLSSESTVSRIRTEHFPLTLESARPSHTSQYLCASTAGRYYNEQFFGPGTRLTVL.

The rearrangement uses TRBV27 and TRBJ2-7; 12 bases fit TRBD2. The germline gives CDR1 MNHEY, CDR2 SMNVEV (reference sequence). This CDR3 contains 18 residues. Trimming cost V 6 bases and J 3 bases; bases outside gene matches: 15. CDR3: CASSRDRRLAGAIYEQYF. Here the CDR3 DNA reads TGTGCCAGCAGCCGGGACAGGAGACTAGCGGGAGCCATCTACGAGCAGTACTTC.

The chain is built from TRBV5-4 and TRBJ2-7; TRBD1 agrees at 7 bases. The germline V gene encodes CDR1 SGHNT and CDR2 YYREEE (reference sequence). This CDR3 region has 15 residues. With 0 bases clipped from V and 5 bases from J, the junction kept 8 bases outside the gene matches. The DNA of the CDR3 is TGTGCCAGCAGCTTGGGACAGGGACAGAACAACGAGCAGTACTTC. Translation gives CASSLGQGQNNEQYF. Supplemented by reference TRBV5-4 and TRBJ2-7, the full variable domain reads ETGVTQSPTHLIKTRGQQVTLRCSSQSGHNTVSWYQQALGQGPQFIFQYYREEENGRGNFPPRFSGLQFPNYSSELNVNALELDDSALYLCASSLGQGQNNEQYFGPGTRLTVT.

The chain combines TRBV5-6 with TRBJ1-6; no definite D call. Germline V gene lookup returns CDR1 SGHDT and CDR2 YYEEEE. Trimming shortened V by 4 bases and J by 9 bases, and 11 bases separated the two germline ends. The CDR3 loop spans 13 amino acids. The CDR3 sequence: CASSLGGRSPLHF. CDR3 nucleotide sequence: TGTGCCAGCAGCCTGGGCGGCCGTTCACCCCTCCACTTT.

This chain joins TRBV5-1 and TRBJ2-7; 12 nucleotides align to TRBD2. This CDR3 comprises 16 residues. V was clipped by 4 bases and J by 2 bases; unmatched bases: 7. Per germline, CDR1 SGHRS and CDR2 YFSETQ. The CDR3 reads CASSATSGRTPYEQYF. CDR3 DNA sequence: TGCGCCAGCAGCGCCACTAGCGGGAGGACCCCCTACGAGCAGTACTTC.

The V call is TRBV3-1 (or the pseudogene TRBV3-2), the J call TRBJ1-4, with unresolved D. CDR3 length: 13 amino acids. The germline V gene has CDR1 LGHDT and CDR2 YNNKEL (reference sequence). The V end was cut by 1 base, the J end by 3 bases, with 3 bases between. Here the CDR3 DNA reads TGTGCCAGCAGCCAAGTCGCTAATGAAAAACTGTTTTTT. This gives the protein CASSQVANEKLFF.

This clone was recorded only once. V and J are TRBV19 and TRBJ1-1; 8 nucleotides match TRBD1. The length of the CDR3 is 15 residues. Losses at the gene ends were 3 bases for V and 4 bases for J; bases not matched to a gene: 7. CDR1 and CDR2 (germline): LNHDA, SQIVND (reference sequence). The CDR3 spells CASSMSGGGGTEAFF. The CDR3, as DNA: TGTGCCAGTAGTATGTCAGGGGGCGGGGGCACTGAAGCTTTCTTT.

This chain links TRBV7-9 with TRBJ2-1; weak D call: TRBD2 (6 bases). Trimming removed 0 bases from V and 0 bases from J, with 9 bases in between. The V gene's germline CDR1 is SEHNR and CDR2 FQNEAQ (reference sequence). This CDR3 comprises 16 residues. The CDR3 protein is CASSLATRRSYNEQFF. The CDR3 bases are TGTGCCAGCAGCTTAGCGACTAGGCGCTCCTACAATGAGCAGTTCTTC. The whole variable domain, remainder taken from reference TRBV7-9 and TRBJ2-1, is DTGVSQNPRHKITKRGQNVTFRCDPISEHNRLYWYRQTLGQGPEFLTYFQNEAQLEKSRLLSDRFSAERPKGSFSTLEIQRTEQGDSAMYLCASSLATRRSYNEQFFGPGTRLTVL.

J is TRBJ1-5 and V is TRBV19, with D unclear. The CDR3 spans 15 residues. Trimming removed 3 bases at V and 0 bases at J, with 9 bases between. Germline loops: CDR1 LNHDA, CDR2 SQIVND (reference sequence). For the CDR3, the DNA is TGTGCCAGTAGTATCTCTCGGGGTAGCAATCAGCCCCAGCATTTT. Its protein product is CASSISRGSNQPQHF.

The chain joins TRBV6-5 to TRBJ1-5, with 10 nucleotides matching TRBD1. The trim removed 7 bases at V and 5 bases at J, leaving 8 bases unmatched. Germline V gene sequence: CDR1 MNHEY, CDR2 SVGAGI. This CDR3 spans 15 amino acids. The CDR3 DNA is TGTGCCAGCACCCCCTCGGGACAGGGGTATCAGCCCCAGCATTTT. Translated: CASTPSGQGYQPQHF.

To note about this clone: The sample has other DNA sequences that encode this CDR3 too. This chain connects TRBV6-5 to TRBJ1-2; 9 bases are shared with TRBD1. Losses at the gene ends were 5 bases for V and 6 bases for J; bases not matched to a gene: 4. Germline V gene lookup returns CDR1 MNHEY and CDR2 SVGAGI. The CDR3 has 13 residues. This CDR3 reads CASSPTGGNGYTF. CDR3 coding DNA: TGTGCCAGCAGTCCGACAGGGGGTAATGGCTACACCTTC.